The subject of this entry is one T cell receptor beta chain. The ends lost 4 bases at V and 1 base at J; junction bases unmatched: 16. CDR1 is SGHNT, CDR2 YYREEE, per germline (reference sequence). The CDR3 has 20 residues. The data belong to a study of blood T cell repertoires in COVID-19. Generated by immunoSEQ multiplex PCR, the TCRdb table keeps only in-frame clones and is missing some. The sample consists of roughly 340,000 clones, 85% to 90% of them appearing once. Seattle cases were enrolled at active infection and followed longitudinally. This receptor was identified in a woman between 45 and 65 years old with COVID-19, enrolled during active disease. The V and J genes are TRBV5-4 and TRBJ2-3, with 12 bases identical to TRBD2. The sample was peripheral blood. CDR3: CASSPGGWLAGGPGTDTQYF. The CDR3 coding sequence is TGTGCCAGCAGCCCCGGAGGGTGGCTAGCGGGAGGGCCTGGCACAGATACGCAGTATTTT.